This T cell receptor (beta chain) was sequenced during a study of cytomegalovirus exposure and HLA in healthy donors. The donors (healthy individuals) were bone marrow donors. The PCR was carried out with 60 Vbeta primers and 13 Jbeta primers. The repertoire was sequenced with immunoSEQ multiplex PCR; TCRdb's copy has only in-frame clones and lacks some. The sample lists 100,000 to 150,000 clones; roughly 71% were seen once. Note on this clone: Its antigen remains unknown. The junction departs from the called germline gene at one end, perhaps through a read error.

Points from the study as a whole: Associated with cytomegalovirus, according to the listing, were 150 to 200 TCR beta chains. In a later analysis, an Asian-associated ancestry cluster reportedly showed fewer N-insertions than the roughly 730-donor mean. The authors later linked a missense DCLRE1C variant to TCR beta V- and J-gene trimming.

CDR3 size: 19 residues. Germline CDR1 and CDR2: LGHNA and YSLEER. Source material: PBMCs. J is TRBJ2-7 and V is TRBV4-3; 9 bases align to TRBD1. The TCR sequence derives from a woman aged 45-60 years in good health and CMV-seropositive. CDR3 in DNA: TGCGCCCGCAGCCAAGTCGGGACAGGGAATAGTAAGGGCCACTACGAGCAGTACTTC. Amino acids: CARSQVGTGNSKGHYEQYF.